This entry lists 21 T cell receptor beta chains sequenced from one sample in a study of shared clonotypes between healthy human individuals. Libraries were prepared by immunoSEQ multiplex PCR; TCRdb keeps only in-frame clonotypes and omits some of them. The repertoire holds under 2,000,000 clones, approximately 95% seen once, with 1.2% in the top ten. The naive CD8 subset, CD45RO-negative cells positively selected for CCR7, excluded terminally differentiated effector memory CD45RA+ cells. Material: naive CD8+ T cells sorted from blood. All receptors derive from a man between 18 and 35 years old in good health.

In its sample, this clone was seen once. CDR3 coding DNA: TGTGCCTGGAGTGTAAGATATGAAGACACCATATATTTT. Translation: CAWSVRYEDTIYF. The V gene is TRBV30, the J gene TRBJ1-3; no definite D call. The CDR3 consists of 13 residues. Deletions cut 0 bases from V and 8 bases from J, with 11 bases between. The germline gives CDR1 GTSNPN, CDR2 SVGIG (reference sequence).

This sequence joins TRBV9 and TRBJ1-1; TRBD1 matches at 7 bases. The V gene end was trimmed by 0 bases and the J gene end by 7 bases; junction bases not matched to a gene: 6. Germline CDR1 SGDLS, CDR2 YYNGEE. The CDR3 consists of 14 residues. CDR3 sequence reads: CASSVGAGTDEAFF. CDR3 in DNA: TGTGCCAGCAGCGTAGGGGCCGGGACAGATGAAGCTTTCTTT.

The chain is built from TRBV9 and TRBJ2-7, with D maybe TRBD1 (7 bases). The CDR3 is 14 residues long. The V end lost 0 bases, the J end lost 5 bases, and 12 bases lay between the germline ends. The germline CDR1 and CDR2 sequences are SGDLS and YYNGEE. CDR3 in amino acids: CASSVGRGQDEQYF. The CDR3 DNA sequence: TGTGCCAGCAGCGTAGGGAGGGGGCAGGACGAGCAGTACTTC.

The chain has TRBV27 and TRBJ2-3; no firm D call. This CDR3 has 15 residues. Trimming removed 0 bases at V and 3 bases at J, with 10 bases between. Germline CDR1 is MNHEY and CDR2 is SMNVEV (reference sequence). For the CDR3, the DNA is TGTGCCAGCAGTTTATCGTCGGAAAGGACAGATACGCAGTATTTT. The encoded protein is CASSLSSERTDTQYF.

Remarks on this clone: Additional DNA sequences in this sample encode the identical CDR3. The chain joins TRBV4-1 to TRBJ1-6; 7 bases agree with TRBD1. Unmatched junction bases numbered 5, after V lost 0 bases and J lost 6 bases. This CDR3 is built from 16 residues. Germline V gene sequence: CDR1 MGHRA, CDR2 YSYEKL. The CDR3 nucleotides read TGCGCCAGCAGCCAAGATAGGACAGGAATTAATTCACCCCTCCACTTT. It is translated as CASSQDRTGINSPLHF.

The V call is TRBV9, the J call TRBJ1-1; no definite D call. The germline V gene has CDR1 SGDLS and CDR2 YYNGEE. CDR3 length equals 13 residues. The V end lost 3 bases, the J end lost 4 bases, and 10 bases lay between the germline ends. The chain's CDR3 is CASSADGTTEAFF. In DNA form, the CDR3 reads TGTGCCAGCAGCGCCGATGGAACCACTGAAGCTTTCTTT. Full variable domain (rest looked up from reference TRBV9 and TRBJ1-1): DSGVTQTPKHLITATGQRVTLRCSPRSGDLSVYWYQQSLDQGLQFLIQYYNGEERAKGNILERFSAQQFPDLHSELNLSSLELGDSALYFCASSADGTTEAFFGQGTRLTVV.

The chain recombines TRBV7-9 with TRBJ1-5; no firm D call. V was trimmed by 0 bases and J by 7 bases, leaving 16 bases between them. The CDR3 contains 16 residues. Germline CDR1 and CDR2: SEHNR and FQNEAQ (reference sequence). CDR3 sequence: CASSLASAASGQPQHF. CDR3 in DNA: TGTGCCAGCAGCTTAGCGTCGGCAGCCTCGGGGCAGCCCCAGCATTTT.

The J gene is TRBJ2-7, the V gene TRBV11-2, with 7 bases that match TRBD1. V shed 4 bases, J shed 2 bases, and the junction held 8 bases outside the gene matches. The CDR3 runs to 15 residues. Germline assignment: CDR1 SGHAT and CDR2 FQNNGV. CDR3 sequence: CASSWATGPTYEQYF. CDR3 sequence (DNA): TGTGCCAGCAGCTGGGCGACAGGGCCTACCTACGAGCAGTACTTC.

Here the CDR3 reads CASSWAIDSGTGELFF. Written as DNA, the CDR3 is TGTGCCAGCAGTTGGGCGATAGACAGTGGGACCGGGGAGCTGTTTTTT. The chain uses TRBV28 and TRBJ2-2; weak D call: TRBD1 (5 bases). Trimming cost V 4 bases and J 5 bases, with 17 bases left between them. Germline assignment: CDR1 MDHEN and CDR2 SYDVKM. The CDR3 runs 16 residues.

The chain employs TRBV11-2 and TRBJ1-2, with D possibly TRBD1 on 5 matching bases. Germline CDR1 and CDR2: SGHAT and FQNNGV. The V end lost 0 bases, the J end lost 3 bases, and 8 bases lay between the germline ends. The CDR3 extends over 14 amino acids. The CDR3 DNA sequence: TGTGCCAGCAGCTTAGAGGGGCCGGACTATGGCTACACCTTC. This codes for CASSLEGPDYGYTF.

The genes are TRBV5-6 and TRBJ2-1; D perhaps matches TRBD1 (6 bases). Trimming took 4 bases from V and 4 from J, leaving 15 bases between them. Germline-derived CDR1 and CDR2 are SGHDT and YYEEEE. The CDR3 extends over 15 amino acids. This CDR3 reads CASSRVRQAYNEQFF. In DNA, the CDR3 is TGTGCCAGCAGCAGAGTGCGACAGGCTTACAATGAGCAGTTCTTC. Based on the CDR3 plus reference TRBV5-6 and TRBJ2-1, the full variable domain is DAGVTQSPTHLIKTRGQQVTLRCSPKSGHDTVSWYQQALGQGPQFIFQYYEEEERQRGNFPDRFSGHQFPNYSSELNVNALLLGDSALYLCASSRVRQAYNEQFFGPGTRLTVL.

This chain connects TRBV5-5 to TRBJ2-5; 8 bases are a match to TRBD2. The V gene's germline CDR1 is SGHKS and CDR2 YYEKEE (reference sequence). V lost 0 bases and J lost 0; bases outside the gene matches: 7. This CDR3 has 17 amino acids. The CDR3 DNA reads TGTGCCAGCAGCTTGGGGGCCAGCGGGGGTAACCAAGAGACCCAGTACTTC. Translating gives CASSLGASGGNQETQYF.

Note on this clone: The same CDR3 is also encoded by other DNA sequences in this sample. The V and J genes are TRBV4-3 and TRBJ2-7; D is undetermined. This CDR3 spans 13 amino acids. CDR1 is LGHNA and CDR2 is YSLEER in the germline V gene. The V end was cut by 0 bases, the J end by 2 bases, with 5 bases between. This CDR3 is CASSQDPTYEQYF. The CDR3 DNA sequence: TGCGCCAGCAGCCAAGACCCAACCTACGAGCAGTACTTC.

The V and J genes are TRBV6-5 and TRBJ1-1; 10 bases are a match to TRBD1. Germline lookup yields CDR1 MNHEY and CDR2 SVGAGI. The CDR3 runs to 15 residues. After removal of 5 bases from V and 4 bases from J, the junction contained 7 bases not matched to a gene. CDR3 region: CASSTPGQGFTEAFF. CDR3 DNA sequence: TGTGCCAGCAGTACCCCGGGACAGGGGTTCACTGAAGCTTTCTTT.

The rearrangement uses TRBV5-4 and TRBJ2-7; D may be TRBD1 (5 bases). V was cut by 1 base and J by 5 bases, with 7 bases left in between. Germline CDR1 is SGHNT and CDR2 is YYREEE (reference sequence). CDR3 length: 12 residues. CDR3 sequence (DNA): TGTGCCAGCAGCTTGTCGACAGACGAGCAGTACTTC. Amino acids: CASSLSTDEQYF.

The chain recombines TRBV7-9 with TRBJ1-2, with D unclear. CDR1 and CDR2 from the germline V gene are SEHNR and FQNEAQ (reference sequence). Trimming shortened V by 4 bases and J by 8 bases, and 11 bases separated the two germline ends. The CDR3 extends over 12 amino acids. The CDR3 region has the DNA TGTGCCAGCAGCTCCAGAATCGAGGGCTACACCTTC. Its translation: CASSSRIEGYTF.

The rearrangement uses TRBV6-5 and TRBJ2-7; D not resolved. Trimming pared 0 bases from V and 0 bases from J, leaving 9 bases between. This CDR3 has 15 amino acids. Per germline, CDR1 MNHEY and CDR2 SVGAGI. CDR3 sequence reads: CASSYSKYFSYEQYF. The CDR3, as DNA: TGTGCCAGCAGTTACTCGAAGTACTTCTCCTACGAGCAGTACTTC.

This clone showed up just once. The gene calls are TRBV6-4 and TRBJ1-4, with D unresolved. Per the germline V gene, CDR1 is MRHNA and CDR2 is SNTAGT. Trimming took off 3 bases at V and 3 bases at J, with 11 bases between the two ends. CDR3 length: 15 amino acids. The CDR3 nucleotides read TGTGCCAGCAGTGAGGGCCGTAGATCTAATGAAAAACTGTTTTTT. Residues: CASSEGRRSNEKLFF.

V and J are TRBV29-1 and TRBJ2-7; weak D call: TRBD2 (7 bases). Germline lookup yields CDR1 SQVTM and CDR2 ANQGSEA. This CDR3 comprises 14 residues. V dropped 5 bases and J dropped 3 bases, with 17 bases sitting between them. CDR3 nucleotide sequence: TGCAGCGTTCCCGTCGGGGGGCCTTACTACGAGCAGTACTTC. It specifies CSVPVGGPYYEQYF.

V usage is TRBV10-3 and J usage is TRBJ1-4; D possibly corresponds to TRBD1 (6 bases). V shed 10 bases and J shed 3 bases, with 21 bases lying between them. Germline lookup yields CDR1 ENHRY and CDR2 SYGVKD. This CDR3 comprises 16 residues. CDR3 bases: TGTGCCACCAGACTGGCCCGAGGACAGTCTAATGAAAAACTGTTTTTT. Translating it yields CATRLARGQSNEKLFF.

This clone was seen once. In DNA form, the CDR3 reads TGTGCCTGGAGCGCCCCATCCAGCCAGCTCGAGCAGTACTTC. This translates into CAWSAPSSQLEQYF. The rearrangement uses TRBV30 and TRBJ2-5; unclear D gene. Near its end, the DNA agrees better with TRBJ2-7, so the J call may be wrong. The CDR3 sequence is 14 residues long. Germline-derived CDR1 and CDR2 are GTSNPN and SVGIG (reference sequence).